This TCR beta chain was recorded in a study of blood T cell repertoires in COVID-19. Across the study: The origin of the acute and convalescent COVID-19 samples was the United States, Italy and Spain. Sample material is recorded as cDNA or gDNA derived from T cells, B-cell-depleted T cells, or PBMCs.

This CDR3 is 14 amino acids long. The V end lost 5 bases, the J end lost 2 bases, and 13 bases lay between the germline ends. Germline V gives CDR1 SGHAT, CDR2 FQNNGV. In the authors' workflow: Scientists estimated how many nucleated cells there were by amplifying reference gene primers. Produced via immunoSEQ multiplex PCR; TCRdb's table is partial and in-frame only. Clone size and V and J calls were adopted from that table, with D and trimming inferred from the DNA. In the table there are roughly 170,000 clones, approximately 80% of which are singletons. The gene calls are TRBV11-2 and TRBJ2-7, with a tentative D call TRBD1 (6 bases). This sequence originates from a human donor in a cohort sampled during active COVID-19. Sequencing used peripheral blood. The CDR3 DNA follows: TGTGCCAGCAGCCCTAACAGGGAGACCTACGAGCAGTACTTC. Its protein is CASSPNRETYEQYF.